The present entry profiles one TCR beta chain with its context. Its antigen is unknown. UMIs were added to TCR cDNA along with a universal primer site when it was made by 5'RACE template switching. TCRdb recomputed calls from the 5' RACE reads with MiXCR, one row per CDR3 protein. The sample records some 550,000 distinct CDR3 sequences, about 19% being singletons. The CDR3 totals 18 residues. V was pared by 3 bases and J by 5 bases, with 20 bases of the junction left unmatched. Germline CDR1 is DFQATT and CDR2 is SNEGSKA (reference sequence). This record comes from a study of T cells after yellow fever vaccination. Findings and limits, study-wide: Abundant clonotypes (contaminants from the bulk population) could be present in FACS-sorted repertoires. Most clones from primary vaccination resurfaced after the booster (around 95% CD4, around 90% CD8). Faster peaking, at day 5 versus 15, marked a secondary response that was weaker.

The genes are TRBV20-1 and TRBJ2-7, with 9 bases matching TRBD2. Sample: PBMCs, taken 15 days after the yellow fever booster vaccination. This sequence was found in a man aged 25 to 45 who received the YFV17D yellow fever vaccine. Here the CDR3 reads CSASPSLPKAGGSNEQYF. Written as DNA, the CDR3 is TGCAGTGCTAGTCCCTCCCTCCCGAAAGCGGGAGGAAGCAACGAGCAGTACTTC.